The present T cell receptor beta chain was sequenced within a study of CD4+ T cells in melanoma. Whole-study results and caveats: Neoantigen-specific CD4+ T cells in melanoma reportedly had diverse differentiation states. CD8+ T cell, macrophage and B cell function reportedly correlated with neoantigen-specific CD4+ T cells.

Trimming shortened V by 0 bases and J by 4 bases, and 14 bases separated the two germline ends. Germline CDR1 MGHRA, CDR2 YSYEKL. There are 16 residues in the CDR3. Clones were sequenced by immunoSEQ multiplex PCR, and TCRdb holds only the in-frame ones, with some missing. The sample comprises 10,000 to 12,000 clones, 64% of which are singletons, and roughly an eighth rests with the top ten. Remarks on this clone: What it recognizes is unknown.

Sequenced input: cells from a culture (not recorded whether cultured in vitro). The sequence came from a human donor with melanoma. The rearrangement joins TRBV4-1 to TRBJ2-3, with a tentative D call TRBD2 (5 bases). The CDR3 loop reads CASSQEEGRKPDTQYF. In DNA form, the CDR3 reads TGCGCCAGCAGCCAAGAAGAGGGTAGGAAGCCAGATACGCAGTATTTT.